One and the same sample provided the 30 T cell receptor beta chains below, sequenced in a study of Ad26.COV2.S vaccination and SARS-CoV-2 variants. Described treatment: about 20 received Ad26.COV2.S at low or high dose, single or two shots; 5 received placebo; per-sample allocation not given. The samples date from day 63 after the first vaccine or placebo injection. TCRdb's table, derived via immunoSEQ multiplex PCR, lists solely in-frame clones and lacks some. The table includes about 460,000 clones, 80% to 90% detected once. The specimen comprised peripheral blood, sampled in a trial of Ad26.COV2.S vaccine versus placebo. These receptors came from a person between 18 and 65 years old who received the Ad26.COV2.S COVID-19 vaccine or a placebo.

This clone was detected a few times. The CDR3 sequence is CASEGPNTEAFF. The CDR3 nucleotides read TGTGCCAGTGAGGGCCCGAACACTGAAGCTTTCTTT. The chain links TRBV19 to TRBJ1-1; D remains ambiguous. The CDR3 extends over 12 amino acids. Per the germline V gene, CDR1 is LNHDA and CDR2 is SQIVND (reference sequence). V was trimmed by 8 bases and J by 1 base, leaving 8 bases between them.

The chain employs TRBV6-2 or TRBV6-3 and TRBJ1-4; D is unclear. Germline lookup yields CDR1 MNHEY and CDR2 SVGEGT. The V end lost 6 bases, the J end lost 2 bases, and 10 bases lay between the germline ends. The CDR3 consists of 14 residues. The CDR3 bases are TGTGCCAGCAGCCCACCGCGGACTAATGAAAAACTGTTTTTT. It translates to CASSPPRTNEKLFF.

The chain is built from TRBV14 and TRBJ2-5, with D possibly called TRBD1 or TRBD2 (5 bases each). CDR1 SGHDN and CDR2 FVKESK come from the germline V gene. Trimming left V 1 base short and J 5 bases short, with 14 bases between. This CDR3 has 15 residues. CDR3 bases: TGTGCCAGCAGCCAAGTGAGGGGCTTCGGGGAGACCCAGTACTTC. It translates to CASSQVRGFGETQYF.

This clone occurred once. The chain joins TRBV30 to TRBJ1-6, with D possibly TRBD1 on 6 matching bases. The V end was cut by 4 bases, the J end by 10 bases, with 20 bases between. Germline V gene sequence: CDR1 GTSNPN, CDR2 SVGIG (reference sequence). CDR3 length: 15 residues. CDR3 coding DNA: TGTGCCTGGAAACAGGGAAGGGCTCGATCATCACCCCTCCACTTT. This translates into CAWKQGRARSSPLHF.

This clone has only one observation. The V and J genes are TRBV12-3 or TRBV12-4 and TRBJ1-5, with 7 bases that match TRBD1. There are 13 residues in the CDR3. J gave up 7 bases and V 5 bases, and 5 bases lay outside the gene matches. CDR3 residues: CASSPGGQQPQHF. The CDR3 DNA follows: TGTGCCAGCAGTCCAGGGGGGCAGCAGCCCCAGCATTTT.

The CDR3 DNA reads TGCGCCAGCAGCTTGGGGTTTGTCGGGATTAATATGAACACTGAAGCTTTCTTT. Translation: CASSLGFVGINMNTEAFF. This chain connects TRBV5-1 to TRBJ1-1; no clear D gene. The ends were cut back, 0 bases at V and 0 bases at J, with 18 bases in the middle. The CDR3 is made up of 18 amino acids. Germline CDR1 reads SGHRS; CDR2 reads YFSETQ.

V is TRBV6-5 and J is TRBJ2-7; the D gene could be TRBD1 or TRBD2 (5 bases each). Per the germline V gene, CDR1 is MNHEY and CDR2 is SVGAGI. Trimming left V 8 bases short and J 7 bases short, with 15 bases between. The CDR3 loop spans 12 amino acids. The CDR3 loop is CASRSGLGEQYF. The CDR3 DNA follows: TGTGCCAGCCGTTCGGGGCTCGGGGAGCAGTACTTC.

CDR3 residues: CASRTSVGRNTGELFF. CDR3 DNA sequence: TGTGCCAGCCGTACCTCGGTGGGGCGCAACACCGGGGAGCTGTTTTTT. The V and J genes are TRBV6-6 and TRBJ2-2; D perhaps matches TRBD1 (5 bases). Germline V gene data show CDR1 as MNHNY and CDR2 as SVGAGI (reference sequence). The CDR3 is 16 residues long. V gave up 8 bases and J gave up 2 bases, with 18 bases separating them.

V gene TRBV19 combines with J gene TRBJ1-3, with D unclear. Trimming shortened V by 1 base and J by 6 bases, and 7 bases separated the two germline ends. Germline CDR1 LNHDA, CDR2 SQIVND (reference sequence). The CDR3 extends over 13 amino acids. The CDR3, as DNA: TGTGCCAGTAGTATAGGCGCGGAAAACACCATATATTTT. The encoded protein is CASSIGAENTIYF. The full variable domain, its missing parts supplied by reference TRBV19 and TRBJ1-3, is DGGITQSPKYLFRKEGQNVTLSCEQNLNHDAMYWYRQDPGQGLRLIYYSQIVNDFQKGDIAEGYSVSREKKESFPLTVTSAQKNPTAFYLCASSIGAENTIYFGEGSWLTVV.

The chain carries TRBV7-6 and TRBJ2-5, with a weak D call TRBD2 (6 bases). The V end lost 1 base, the J end lost 4 bases, and 10 bases lay between the germline ends. Germline-derived CDR1 and CDR2 are SGHVS and FNYEAQ. The CDR3 is made up of 14 amino acids. The CDR3 coding sequence is TGTGCCAGCAGCTTAGAGCCCGGGAGAGAGACCCAGTACTTC. As protein: CASSLEPGRETQYF.

A word on this clone: Other DNA sequences of this sample code for an identical CDR3. This rearrangement joins TRBV6-5 to TRBJ2-2; 9 bases are a match to TRBD1. The CDR3 loop spans 15 amino acids. CDR1 MNHEY and CDR2 SVGAGI come from the germline V gene. The trim removed 0 bases at V and 5 bases at J, leaving 1 base unmatched. Here the CDR3 DNA reads TGTGCCAGCAGTTACTCGGGACAGGGTACCGGGGAGCTGTTTTTT. This translates into CASSYSGQGTGELFF.

This clone came up once. The rearrangement links TRBV9 to TRBJ1-1; 7 bases are a match to TRBD1. J was trimmed by 3 bases and V by 3 bases; bases with no gene match: 8. The length of the CDR3 is 15 residues. CDR1 and CDR2 (germline): SGDLS, YYNGEE. The CDR3: CASSDTGAGDTEAFF. The CDR3 nucleotides are TGTGCCAGCAGCGACACAGGGGCGGGGGACACTGAAGCTTTCTTT.

This clone is a singleton in its sample. The chain combines TRBV7-9 with TRBJ2-2; 9 positions match TRBD1. The V segment lost 3 bases and the J segment 4 bases; nucleotides outside the gene matches: 12. The CDR3 covers 18 residues. Germline V lookup: CDR1 SEHNR, CDR2 FQNEAQ (reference sequence). The CDR3 coding sequence is TGTGCCAGCAGCTTTAGTACACAGGGGGCGCAGGGCACCGGGGAGCTGTTTTTT. Its translation is CASSFSTQGAQGTGELFF.

J is TRBJ1-1 and V is TRBV6-5; D gene unclear. Germline CDR1 is MNHEY and CDR2 is SVGAGI. This CDR3 has 13 residues. Trimming cost V 4 bases and J 3 bases, with 9 bases left between them. CDR3 loop: CASSWEVDTEAFF. The CDR3 DNA is TGTGCCAGCAGTTGGGAGGTTGACACTGAAGCTTTCTTT.

The rearrangement links TRBV2 to TRBJ2-2; 7 bases map to TRBD1. J gave up 7 bases and V 6 bases, and 11 bases lay outside the gene matches. From germline, CDR1 is SNHLY and CDR2 FYNNEI. This CDR3 region has 15 residues. In nucleotides, the CDR3 is TGTGCCAGCAGGTTGACAGGGAGTTTGGGCGGGGAGCTGTTTTTT. It translates to CASRLTGSLGGELFF.

This clone was detected a few times. The chain has TRBV19 and TRBJ1-5; 9 bases map to TRBD1. CDR1 is LNHDA, CDR2 SQIVND, per germline (reference sequence). Unmatched junction bases numbered 6, after V lost 4 bases and J lost 5 bases. The CDR3 has 15 residues. The CDR3 loop is CASSRGTGMDQPQHF. In DNA, the CDR3 is TGTGCCAGTAGTAGGGGGACAGGGATGGATCAGCCCCAGCATTTT.

The chain recombines TRBV27 with TRBJ2-7; D perhaps matches TRBD1 (6 bases). Germline V CDR1 and CDR2: MNHEY, SMNVEV (reference sequence). Trimming left V 4 bases short and J 2 bases short, with 18 bases between. The CDR3 has 16 residues. The CDR3 reads CASSSEHRVPTYEQYF. The CDR3 coding sequence is TGTGCCAGCAGTTCGGAACACAGGGTTCCTACCTACGAGCAGTACTTC.

The genes are TRBV9 and TRBJ2-3; TRBD2 matches 7 bases. Germline assignment: CDR1 SGDLS and CDR2 YYNGEE. V trimming: 2 bases; J trimming: 5 bases; junction bases outside the gene matches: 5. This CDR3 is 14 amino acids long. The CDR3 region has the DNA TGTGCCAGCAGCGTGGCGGGAGTCAGAGATACGCAGTATTTT. Protein: CASSVAGVRDTQYF.

The chain employs TRBV19 and TRBJ2-2, with D possibly matching TRBD1 (6 bases). Germline V CDR1 and CDR2: LNHDA, SQIVND (reference sequence). This CDR3 contains 15 residues. With 8 bases removed from V and 1 base from J, the gap between germline ends came to 14 bases. The CDR3 protein is CASFPGQMNTGELFF. The CDR3 DNA reads as TGTGCCAGTTTTCCGGGACAAATGAACACCGGGGAGCTGTTTTTT.

The V gene is TRBV30, the J gene TRBJ1-6; no definite D call. The V end was cut by 4 bases, the J end by 8 bases, with 12 bases between. This CDR3 comprises 13 residues. From germline, CDR1 is GTSNPN and CDR2 SVGIG (reference sequence). The CDR3 loop is CAWIPGIDSPLHF. The CDR3 nucleotides are TGTGCCTGGATCCCGGGAATCGATTCACCCCTCCACTTT.

The rearrangement links TRBV28 to TRBJ2-7; the D gene is possibly TRBD1 (6 bases). Per germline, CDR1 MDHEN and CDR2 SYDVKM. The CDR3 loop spans 12 amino acids. V lost 6 bases and J lost 3, with 9 bases in between. CDR3 residues: CASSKDSYEQYF. As DNA, the CDR3 is TGTGCCAGCAGCAAGGACAGCTACGAGCAGTACTTC.

The chain uses TRBV20-1 and TRBJ2-3, with TRBD2 matching over 9 bases. This CDR3 has 14 amino acids. With 3 bases clipped from V and 2 bases from J, the junction kept 3 bases outside the gene matches. Germline V gene data show CDR1 as DFQATT and CDR2 as SNEGSKA (reference sequence). The CDR3 is CSASAGGDTDTQYF. The CDR3 DNA reads as TGCAGTGCTAGTGCGGGGGGGGACACAGATACGCAGTATTTT.

The chain has TRBV27 and TRBJ2-7; 9 bases match TRBD1. The CDR3 spans 13 residues. After removal of 5 bases from V and 6 bases from J, the junction contained 5 bases not matched to a gene. CDR1 and CDR2 (germline): MNHEY, SMNVEV (reference sequence). The CDR3 loop is CASSRRQGGEQYF. DNA for the CDR3: TGTGCCAGCAGTCGGAGACAGGGGGGCGAGCAGTACTTC.

This rearrangement joins TRBV19 to TRBJ1-1; unclear D gene. V was trimmed by 11 bases and J by 4 bases, leaving 17 bases between them. The CDR3 spans 13 residues. Germline V lookup: CDR1 LNHDA, CDR2 SQIVND (reference sequence). CDR3 sequence reads: CAARVSGGTEAFF. The CDR3 nucleotides read TGTGCCGCCCGGGTCTCCGGAGGCACTGAAGCTTTCTTT. The variable domain in full, completed from reference TRBV19 and TRBJ1-1, reads DGGITQSPKYLFRKEGQNVTLSCEQNLNHDAMYWYRQDPGQGLRLIYYSQIVNDFQKGDIAEGYSVSREKKESFPLTVTSAQKNPTAFYLCAARVSGGTEAFFGQGTRLTVV.

The chain links TRBV25-1 to TRBJ1-4; D may be TRBD1 (6 bases). The germline gives CDR1 MGHDK, CDR2 SYGVNS. The CDR3 sequence is 17 residues long. V was trimmed by 1 base and J by 4 bases, leaving 16 bases between them. The DNA of the CDR3 is TGTGCCAGCAGTGAATCAGGCCGGGGGCGACTTAATGAAAAACTGTTTTTT. Amino acid sequence: CASSESGRGRLNEKLFF.

The chain employs TRBV9 and TRBJ1-4; D unclear. CDR1 and CDR2 from the germline V gene are SGDLS and YYNGEE. This CDR3 has 15 residues. The ends were cut back, 4 bases at V and 6 bases at J, with 16 bases in the middle. CDR3 sequence: CASSSYGSSYEKLFF. The DNA of the CDR3 is TGTGCCAGCAGCTCCTACGGAAGCTCTTATGAAAAACTGTTTTTT.

The chain combines TRBV6-6 with TRBJ1-6, with a possible D match to TRBD1 (5 bases). V shed 7 bases and J shed 7 bases, with 11 bases lying between them. Germline CDR1 reads MNHNY; CDR2 reads SVGAGI (reference sequence). The CDR3 is made up of 13 amino acids. The chain's CDR3 is CASTRDLNSPLHF. In nucleotides, the CDR3 is TGTGCCAGCACCCGGGACCTCAATTCACCCCTCCACTTT.

This clone was found a few times. CDR3 loop: CASSPATGFYEQYF. The CDR3 coding sequence is TGTGCCAGCAGCCCCGCGACAGGGTTCTACGAGCAGTACTTC. This rearrangement joins TRBV11-2 to TRBJ2-7; the match to TRBD1 covers 7 bases. CDR1 and CDR2 from the germline V gene are SGHAT and FQNNGV. V trimming: 5 bases; J trimming: 3 bases; junction bases outside the gene matches: 7. This CDR3 has 14 residues.

This chain joins TRBV7-2 and TRBJ2-1, with 12 positions matching TRBD2. This CDR3 region has 18 residues. V lost 4 bases, J lost 0 bases, and 7 bases stayed unmatched. Germline CDR1 and CDR2: SGHTA and FQGNSA. This CDR3 reads CASSSYLAGGLSYNEQFF. The CDR3, as DNA: TGTGCCAGCAGCTCGTACCTAGCGGGGGGGCTCTCCTACAATGAGCAGTTCTTC.

The chain employs TRBV6-4 and TRBJ2-2; the D gene is possibly TRBD2 (6 bases). Trimming took 6 bases from V and 2 from J, leaving 16 bases between them. From germline, CDR1 is MRHNA and CDR2 SNTAGT. CDR3 size: 16 residues. Written as DNA, the CDR3 is TGTGCCAGCAGCACACAACCGGGACTCAACACCGGGGAGCTGTTTTTT. Translation gives CASSTQPGLNTGELFF.